A single sample gave rise to the 8 T cell receptor beta chains below, sequenced in a study of Ad26.COV2.S vaccination and SARS-CoV-2 variants. Treatment of the sample: about 20 received Ad26.COV2.S at low or high dose, single or two shots; about 5 received placebo; per-sample allocation not given. Samples were taken on day 63 after the first vaccine or placebo injection. The table came from immunoSEQ multiplex PCR; TCRdb's copy has only in-frame clones and leaves some out. The table lists approximately 250,000 clones, 87% of them singletons. This material consisted of peripheral blood, taken in a trial of Ad26.COV2.S vaccine versus placebo. These TCRs come from a person between 18 and 65 years old who received the Ad26.COV2.S COVID-19 vaccine or a placebo.

In DNA, the CDR3 is TGTGCCACCAGCAGAGATCGGCAGGGGGCTAGTGGCTACACCTTC. Translating it yields CATSRDRQGASGYTF. This rearrangement joins TRBV15 to TRBJ1-2; 8 bases are a match to TRBD1. Germline CDR1 LNHNV, CDR2 YYDKDF (reference sequence). V lost 0 bases and J lost 7; bases outside the gene matches: 7. The length of the CDR3 is 15 residues.

This chain connects TRBV7-9 to TRBJ2-2; 12 bases match TRBD1. The CDR3 is made up of 15 amino acids. J lost 6 bases, V lost 1 base, and 0 bases had no gene match. Per the germline V gene, CDR1 is SEHNR and CDR2 is FQNEAQ (reference sequence). CDR3 bases: TGTGCCAGCAGCTTAGGGGACAGGGGGCCCGGGGAGCTGTTTTTT. Amino acid sequence: CASSLGDRGPGELFF.

Note on this clone: Other DNA sequences in the same sample also yield this CDR3. V and J are TRBV5-4 and TRBJ2-3; 10 bases line up with TRBD2. V lost 0 bases and J lost 4; bases outside the gene matches: 2. The CDR3 is 15 residues long. In germline, CDR1 is SGHNT, CDR2 YYREEE (reference sequence). The CDR3 region has the DNA TGTGCCAGCAGCTTGGGGCTAGCGGGGGCAGATACGCAGTATTTT. This gives the protein CASSLGLAGADTQYF.

The chain employs TRBV4-3 and TRBJ1-3; D possibly corresponds to TRBD1 (6 bases). The germline V gene has CDR1 LGHNA and CDR2 YSLEER. Trimming took off 1 base at V and 4 bases at J, with 11 bases between the two ends. This CDR3 is 15 amino acids long. This CDR3 is CASSQVRGYGNTIYF. As DNA, the CDR3 is TGCGCCAGCAGCCAAGTCAGGGGATACGGAAACACCATATATTTT.

The genes are TRBV7-8 and TRBJ2-1; D remains unclear. The CDR3 has 15 amino acids. V lost 2 bases and J lost 0, with 8 bases in between. The germline CDR1 and CDR2 sequences are SGHVS and FQNEAQ. The CDR3 bases are TGTGCCAGCAGCTTACGATCGAGCTCCTACAATGAGCAGTTCTTC. This gives the protein CASSLRSSSYNEQFF.

As DNA, the CDR3 is TGTGCCAGCTCACTTTCCCCGGCCTACACAGATACGCAGTATTTT. Protein product: CASSLSPAYTDTQYF. This chain joins TRBV18 and TRBJ2-3, with D hard to call. The CDR3 is 15 amino acids. Trimming cost V 4 bases and J 2 bases, with 13 bases left between them. Germline assignment: CDR1 KGHSH and CDR2 LQKENI. Supplemented by reference TRBV18 and TRBJ2-3, the full variable domain reads NAGVMQNPRHLVRRRGQEARLRCSPMKGHSHVYWYRQLPEEGLKFMVYLQKENIIDESGMPKERFSAEFPKEGPSILRIQQVVRGDSAAYFCASSLSPAYTDTQYFGPGTRLTVL.

This chain's CDR3 is CASSLTGDQPQHF. The CDR3 DNA is TGTGCCAGCAGTCTTACAGGGGACCAGCCCCAGCATTTT. The chain links TRBV6-5 to TRBJ1-5; 7 nucleotides align to TRBD1. CDR1 and CDR2 (germline): MNHEY, SVGAGI. Trimming cost V 5 bases and J 7 bases; bases outside gene matches: 5. The CDR3 consists of 13 residues.

The chain recombines TRBV29-1 with TRBJ1-5, with D possibly matching TRBD1 (5 bases). CDR3 length: 14 amino acids. Trimming stripped 1 base from V and 4 bases from J, with 11 bases between. Germline V gene data show CDR1 as SQVTM and CDR2 as ANQGSEA. CDR3 protein: CSVEGRVGNQPQHF. The CDR3 DNA reads as TGCAGCGTTGAAGGCAGGGTCGGTAATCAGCCCCAGCATTTT. The full variable domain, in which reference TRBV29-1 and TRBJ1-5 provide the parts outside the CDR3, is SAVISQKPSRDICQRGTSLTIQCQVDSQVTMMFWYRQQPGQSLTLIATANQGSEATYESGFVIDKFPISRPNLTFSTLTVSNMSPEDSSIYLCSVEGRVGNQPQHFGDGTRLSIL.